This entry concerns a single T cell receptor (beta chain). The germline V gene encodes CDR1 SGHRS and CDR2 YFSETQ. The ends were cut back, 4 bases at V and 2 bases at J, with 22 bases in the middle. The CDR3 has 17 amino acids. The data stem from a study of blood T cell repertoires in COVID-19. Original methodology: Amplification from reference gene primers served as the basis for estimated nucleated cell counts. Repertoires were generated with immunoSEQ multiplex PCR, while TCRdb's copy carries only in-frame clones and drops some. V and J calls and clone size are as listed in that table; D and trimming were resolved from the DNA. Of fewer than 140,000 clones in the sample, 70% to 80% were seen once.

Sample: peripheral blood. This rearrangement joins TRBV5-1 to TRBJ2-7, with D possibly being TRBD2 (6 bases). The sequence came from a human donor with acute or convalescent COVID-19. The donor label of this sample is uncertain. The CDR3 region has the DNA TGCGCCAGCAGCCCGGAGGTTTTGGGGACTGGTGCCTACGAGCAGTACTTC. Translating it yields CASSPEVLGTGAYEQYF.